A single sample gave rise to the 5 T cell receptor beta chains below, sequenced in a study of T cell changes during pregnancy in multiple sclerosis. Assay: immunoSEQ multiplex PCR; the TCRdb copy retains only in-frame clones and omits some. Seen here are almost 20,000 clones, around 89% observed once, and the top ten hold around 7%. The sample in question was CD8+ T cells from peripheral blood mononuclear cells, obtained in the third trimester of pregnancy. These receptors came from a female donor in good health, enrolled as a control in a pregnancy study.

This rearrangement joins TRBV12-1 to TRBJ2-7; TRBD1 is the table's D call, not checked against the DNA. TRBV12-1 is tagged as a pseudogene. This CDR3 comprises 13 residues. This chain's CDR3 is CASSLEGAEEQYF. In DNA, the CDR3 is TGTGCCAGCAGCTTGGAGGGGGCGGAGGAGCAGTACTTC.

The chain joins TRBV20-1 to TRBJ2-1; no clear D. V was shortened by 8 bases and J by 10 bases, with 15 bases between the two germline ends. This CDR3 is 11 amino acids long. Germline CDR1 reads DFQATT; CDR2 reads SNEGSKA (reference sequence). Written as DNA, the CDR3 is TGCAGTTGTCCCTGGCTCAGGGAGCAGTTCTTC. As protein: CSCPWLREQFF.

This clone turned up a few times. V usage is TRBV12-5 and J usage is TRBJ2-7, with a tentative D call TRBD2 (6 bases). The CDR3 contains 16 residues. V lost 2 bases to trimming and J lost 2 bases, with 16 bases between them. The V gene's germline CDR1 is LGHNT and CDR2 FRNRAP. CDR3 nucleotide sequence: TGTGCTAGTGGTTTGCCATGGGGTGGGGGGACCTACGAGCAGTACTTC. It is translated as CASGLPWGGGTYEQYF.

The chain employs TRBV5-1 and TRBJ2-1; 9 bases are a match to TRBD1. Trimming removed 4 bases from V and 6 bases from J; junction bases left unmatched: 2. CDR1 is SGHRS and CDR2 is YFSETQ in the germline V gene. The CDR3 loop spans 13 amino acids. The CDR3 protein is CASSTGQGNEQFF. Here the CDR3 DNA reads TGCGCCAGCAGCACGGGACAGGGCAATGAGCAGTTCTTC.

CDR3 amino acids: CATSTTGGGRWETQYF. The CDR3 region has the DNA TGTGCCACCAGCACGACAGGGGGCGGGCGCTGGGAGACCCAGTACTTC. The V gene is TRBV15, the J gene TRBJ2-5; TRBD1 agrees at 10 bases. The ends lost 4 bases at V and 5 bases at J; junction bases unmatched: 10. This CDR3 spans 16 amino acids. Germline V lookup: CDR1 LNHNV, CDR2 YYDKDF (reference sequence).